Following are 29 T cell receptor beta chains from one sample sequenced in a study of CD8 T cells in ankylosing spondylitis. Study results and limitations: Typical of ankylosing spondylitis blood, it appeared, was a TCR beta motif of under 10 highly homologous variants.

Their antigens remain unidentified. TCRdb fed the 5' RACE reads into MiXCR, producing one record per CDR3 protein. The sample shows tens of thousands of distinct CDR3 sequences, roughly 10% of them seen only once. Sample: blood, either unsorted or a sorted T cell fraction (not recorded which). The receptor source for this set is a male donor with ankylosing spondylitis.

This clonotype has a count of ten or more. J is TRBJ2-1 and V is TRBV24-1, with TRBD2 identical over 7 bases. After removal of 6 bases from V and 3 bases from J, the junction contained 7 bases not matched to a gene. CDR3 length: 15 residues. Germline V gene data show CDR1 as KGHDR and CDR2 as SFDVKD. CDR3: CATSLTSWGYNEQFF. Written as DNA, the CDR3 is TGTGCCACCAGTCTGACTAGCTGGGGCTACAATGAGCAGTTCTTC.

This clonotype was detected many times. The chain joins TRBV7-8 to TRBJ2-7; possible D gene TRBD2, 5 bases. CDR1 is SGHVS and CDR2 is FQNEAQ in the germline V gene. The CDR3 has 12 residues. V was cut by 2 bases and J by 5 bases, with 7 bases left in between. CDR3 sequence (DNA): TGTGCCAGCAGCTTAAGAGGGAACGAGCAGTACTTC. Amino acids: CASSLRGNEQYF.

This clonotype occurred a few times. The rearrangement links TRBV7-9 to TRBJ1-5; D unclear. V lost 6 bases to trimming and J lost 1 base, with 13 bases between them. The CDR3 length is 15 residues. From germline, CDR1 is SEHNR and CDR2 FQNEAQ (reference sequence). CDR3 protein: CASSPSPGSNQPQHF. In DNA form, the CDR3 reads TGTGCCAGCAGTCCCTCACCGGGGAGCAATCAGCCCCAGCATTTT.

Only a few counts were recorded for this clonotype. The chain links TRBV3-1 to TRBJ1-2; D not certain. CDR1 and CDR2 from the germline V gene are LGHDT and YNNKEL (reference sequence). Trimming left V 0 bases short and J 0 bases short, with 11 bases between. There are 16 residues in the CDR3. CDR3 residues: CASSQDGRAPNYGYTF. Here the CDR3 DNA reads TGTGCCAGCAGCCAAGATGGGAGGGCACCTAACTATGGCTACACCTTC.

This clonotype has at least ten counts. The chain combines TRBV7-9 with TRBJ1-1; TRBD1 is a possible D gene (5 bases). V lost 4 bases and J 4 bases, leaving 7 bases between the germline ends. Germline CDR1 and CDR2: SEHNR and FQNEAQ (reference sequence). This CDR3 comprises 12 residues. DNA of the CDR3: TGTGCCAGCAGCTCAGGGTTCACTGAAGCTTTCTTT. Encoded protein: CASSSGFTEAFF.

This chain connects TRBV24-1 to TRBJ1-5; D ambiguous. CDR3 length equals 13 residues. Trimming removed 3 bases at V and 2 bases at J, with 4 bases between. Per germline, CDR1 KGHDR and CDR2 SFDVKD. The DNA for the CDR3 is TGTGCCACCAGTGATGGAGGCAATCAGCCCCAGCATTTT. Its translation: CATSDGGNQPQHF.

This clonotype has a count of ten or more. The chain couples TRBV20-1 to TRBJ2-7; 8 bases align to TRBD2. V was clipped by 5 bases and J by 2 bases; unmatched bases: 8. This CDR3 region has 14 residues. Germline V gene lookup returns CDR1 DFQATT and CDR2 SNEGSKA (reference sequence). In nucleotides, the CDR3 is TGCAGTGCTGAGATATTAGCGGGGACCTACGAGCAGTACTTC. As protein: CSAEILAGTYEQYF.

A few counts support this clonotype. The chain recombines TRBV24-1 with TRBJ2-3; the match to TRBD1 covers 7 bases. This CDR3 contains 15 residues. Per germline, CDR1 KGHDR and CDR2 SFDVKD. Germline trimming cut 1 base from V and 1 base from J; bases unmatched to any gene: 1. The chain's CDR3 is CATSDFQGGTDTQYF. The CDR3 bases are TGTGCCACCAGTGATTTCCAGGGGGGCACAGATACGCAGTATTTT.

The chain recombines TRBV13 with TRBJ1-2; D may be TRBD1 (5 bases). V dropped 5 bases and J dropped 3 bases, with 16 bases sitting between them. Per the germline V gene, CDR1 is PRHDT and CDR2 is FYEKMQ (reference sequence). The CDR3 contains 15 residues. CDR3 loop: CASSPGPSSDYGYTF. The CDR3 DNA follows: TGTGCCAGCAGCCCGGGACCGTCTTCGGACTATGGCTACACCTTC.

This clonotype was seen many times. The chain recombines TRBV3-1 with TRBJ2-6; tentative D call: TRBD1 (5 bases). The V and J ends lost 0 bases and 2 bases respectively, with 8 bases between them. This CDR3 is built from 16 residues. CDR1 is LGHDT and CDR2 is YNNKEL in the germline V gene (reference sequence). CDR3 sequence reads: CASSQDQGTGANVLTF. CDR3 nucleotide sequence: TGTGCCAGCAGCCAAGATCAGGGAACTGGGGCCAACGTCCTGACTTTC. The variable domain in full, completed from reference TRBV3-1 and TRBJ2-6, reads DTAVSQTPKYLVTQMGNDKSIKCEQNLGHDTMYWYKQDSKKFLKIMFSYNNKELIINETVPNRFSPKSPDKAHLNLHINSLELGDSAVYFCASSQDQGTGANVLTFGAGSRLTVL.

This chain connects TRBV29-1 to TRBJ2-1; 9 bases are shared with TRBD2. This CDR3 region has 17 residues. Looked up from germline, CDR1 is SQVTM and CDR2 is ANQGSEA. The trim removed 7 bases at V and 0 bases at J, leaving 13 bases unmatched. As DNA, the CDR3 is TGCAGCGGGGGTGGGTGGACTAGCGAGAGCTCCTACAATGAGCAGTTCTTC. Translation: CSGGGWTSESSYNEQFF.

At least ten counts were recorded for this clonotype. This chain uses TRBV6-2 or TRBV6-3 with TRBJ1-1; no definite D call. The CDR3 has 13 residues. Trimming removed 5 bases from V and 0 bases from J, with 7 bases in between. Germline lookup yields CDR1 MNHEY and CDR2 SVGEGT. CDR3 in DNA: TGTGCCAGCAGTCAAAACCTGAACACTGAAGCTTTCTTT. This gives the protein CASSQNLNTEAFF.

This clonotype was detected many times. V is TRBV20-1 and J is TRBJ2-5; D unclear. CDR1 and CDR2 (germline): DFQATT, SNEGSKA (reference sequence). The CDR3 contains 10 residues. The V gene lost 5 bases and the J gene lost 2 bases, with 3 bases spanning the gap. This CDR3 is CSAAQETQYF. As DNA, the CDR3 is TGCAGTGCTGCACAAGAGACCCAGTACTTC.

The V and J genes are TRBV5-1 and TRBJ1-4; a possible D gene is TRBD1 (5 bases). The CDR3 consists of 15 residues. Germline values: CDR1 SGHRS, CDR2 YFSETQ. Trimming pared 3 bases from V and 7 bases from J, leaving 16 bases between. CDR3 loop: CASSSERRGGEKLFF. The CDR3 DNA sequence: TGCGCCAGCAGCTCTGAGAGGAGGGGCGGTGAAAAACTGTTTTTT.

The V and J genes are TRBV6-5 and TRBJ2-7; D may be TRBD1 or TRBD2 (5 bases each). V was shortened by 0 bases and J by 11 bases, with 17 bases between the two germline ends. Germline loops: CDR1 MNHEY, CDR2 SVGAGI. The CDR3 covers 14 residues. The CDR3 loop reads CASSYSRGDPEEYV. Here the CDR3 DNA reads TGTGCCAGCAGTTACTCGAGAGGGGACCCTGAGGAGTACGTC.

This clonotype was seen repeatedly, ten times or more. The gene calls are TRBV4-1 and TRBJ2-2, with D possibly being TRBD1 (7 bases). The germline gives CDR1 MGHRA, CDR2 YSYEKL. V was pared by 3 bases and J by 4 bases, with 15 bases between. The CDR3 spans 16 residues. DNA of the CDR3: TGCGCCAGCAGCCAGGCTAGCGACAGGGCCACCGGGGAGCTGTTTTTT. Protein product: CASSQASDRATGELFF.

This clonotype has a handful of counts. J is TRBJ1-1 and V is TRBV11-2; D gene ambiguous. Trimming took 0 bases from V and 6 from J, leaving 5 bases between them. CDR1 and CDR2 (germline): SGHAT, FQNNGV. This CDR3 region has 12 residues. The CDR3 nucleotides read TGTGCCAGCAGCTTAGATTCCGCTGAAGCTTTCTTT. Its protein product is CASSLDSAEAFF.

This clonotype was seen ten or more times. The V call is TRBV9, the J call TRBJ2-3; 7 bases are shared with TRBD2. CDR1 is SGDLS, CDR2 YYNGEE, per germline. After removal of 0 bases from V and 1 base from J, the junction contained 5 bases not matched to a gene. The CDR3 is 16 amino acids. DNA of the CDR3: TGTGCCAGCAGCGTAGCTGCGGGGAGGGGCACAGATACGCAGTATTTT. This codes for CASSVAAGRGTDTQYF. Full variable domain (remainder filled in from reference TRBV9 and TRBJ2-3): DSGVTQTPKHLITATGQRVTLRCSPRSGDLSVYWYQQSLDQGLQFLIQYYNGEERAKGNILERFSAQQFPDLHSELNLSSLELGDSALYFCASSVAAGRGTDTQYFGPGTRLTVL.

In this sample, this clonotype turned up a few times. The rearrangement links TRBV7-8 to TRBJ1-5, with D uncertain. Trimming shortened V by 6 bases and J by 2 bases, and 11 bases separated the two germline ends. Per the germline V gene, CDR1 is SGHVS and CDR2 is FQNEAQ. This CDR3 contains 14 residues. The CDR3 region has the DNA TGTGCCAGCAGGCGAGGCGCGGGCAATCAGCCCCAGCATTTT. Translation: CASRRGAGNQPQHF.

This clonotype was picked up a small number of times. This sequence joins TRBV20-1 and TRBJ1-6; D is undetermined. Germline lookup yields CDR1 DFQATT and CDR2 SNEGSKA (reference sequence). Trimming removed 3 bases at V and 7 bases at J, with 13 bases between. This CDR3 region has 14 residues. CDR3 loop: CSARGVKGNSPLHF. The CDR3 DNA is TGCAGTGCTAGGGGTGTTAAAGGGAATTCACCCCTCCACTTT.

J is TRBJ2-1 and V is TRBV5-6, with D perhaps given as TRBD1 or TRBD2 (5 bases each). Trimming shortened V by 3 bases and J by 6 bases, and 19 bases separated the two germline ends. Germline V CDR1 and CDR2: SGHDT, YYEEEE. The CDR3 runs 16 residues. CDR3 DNA: TGTGCCAGCAGCTCGGGACCCCTCGAAGAAGGCAATGAGCAGTTCTTC. Protein: CASSSGPLEEGNEQFF.

The chain carries TRBV5-6 and TRBJ2-7; 7 positions agree with TRBD1. V shed 5 bases, J shed 6 bases, and the junction held 5 bases outside the gene matches. CDR1 and CDR2 (germline): SGHDT, YYEEEE. This CDR3 comprises 12 residues. The CDR3 is CASRANRGEQYF. For the CDR3, the DNA is TGTGCCAGCAGGGCCAACAGGGGCGAGCAGTACTTC.

The sample holds many counts of this clonotype. The CDR3, as DNA: TGTGCCAGCAGCCAAGATCTTGGTACAGGGGAGTACGAGCAGTACTTC. Encoded protein: CASSQDLGTGEYEQYF. The genes are TRBV4-2 and TRBJ2-7; the match to TRBD1 covers 7 bases. Trimming at V came to 0 bases and at J to 4 bases, leaving 9 bases not matched to a gene. Germline V lookup: CDR1 LGHNA, CDR2 YNFKEQ. This CDR3 spans 16 amino acids.

This clonotype was counted at least ten times. The rearrangement joins TRBV19 to TRBJ2-5; 8 bases map to TRBD2. This CDR3 has 15 residues. Germline V gene data show CDR1 as LNHDA and CDR2 as SQIVND (reference sequence). The ends lost 5 bases at V and 5 bases at J; junction bases unmatched: 10. The CDR3 coding sequence is TGTGCCAGTAGTCCCGGGTCCTCGGGGGGGGAGACCCAGTACTTC. The encoded protein is CASSPGSSGGETQYF.

This clonotype was observed a few times. The chain is built from TRBV5-1 and TRBJ1-1, with unresolved D. The CDR3 extends over 17 amino acids. Deletions cut 3 bases from V and 1 base from J, with 19 bases between. Germline CDR1 is SGHRS and CDR2 is YFSETQ. In DNA, the CDR3 is TGCGCCAGCAGCTATACGTTGGGTCGGGAACCGAACACTGAAGCTTTCTTT. The encoded protein is CASSYTLGREPNTEAFF. The full variable domain, its missing parts supplied by reference TRBV5-1 and TRBJ1-1, is KAGVTQTPRYLIKTRGQQVTLSCSPISGHRSVSWYQQTPGQGLQFLFEYFSETQRNKGNFPGRFSGRQFSNSRSEMNVSTLELGDSALYLCASSYTLGREPNTEAFFGQGTRLTVV.

This clonotype was found many times. This chain uses TRBV7-8 with TRBJ2-1; D possibly corresponds to TRBD2 (6 bases). CDR1 and CDR2 from the germline V gene are SGHVS and FQNEAQ. The V gene lost 7 bases and the J gene lost 4 bases, with 17 bases spanning the gap. This CDR3 contains 15 residues. The CDR3 region has the DNA TGTGCCAGCACCATAAAGGGACTCCCGTACAATGAGCAGTTCTTC. Residues: CASTIKGLPYNEQFF.

This clonotype was recorded at least ten times. This chain links TRBV9 with TRBJ1-1, with D maybe TRBD1 (6 bases). CDR3 length: 12 amino acids. V was clipped by 4 bases and J by 10 bases, with 14 bases between them. In germline, CDR1 is SGDLS, CDR2 YYNGEE. The CDR3 region is CASSPQDRRAFF. In DNA form, the CDR3 reads TGTGCCAGCAGCCCCCAGGACAGAAGAGCTTTCTTT.

The rearrangement uses TRBV5-6 and TRBJ2-7; D unclear. V was pared by 0 bases and J by 2 bases, with 9 bases between. CDR3 length: 14 residues. Per the germline V gene, CDR1 is SGHDT and CDR2 is YYEEEE. CDR3 DNA sequence: TGTGCCAGCAGCTTGGTGGAGTCAGCCTACGAGCAGTACGTC. It codes for CASSLVESAYEQYV.

The table lists this clonotype with many counts. This chain links TRBV27 with TRBJ1-2; no definite D call. Germline V gene sequence: CDR1 MNHEY, CDR2 SMNVEV (reference sequence). The V and J ends lost 3 bases and 2 bases respectively, with 10 bases between them. CDR3 length: 14 amino acids. The CDR3 spells CASSFLLGNYGYTF. For the CDR3, the DNA is TGTGCCAGCAGTTTCCTACTGGGGAACTATGGCTACACCTTC.